Each of the 22 T cell receptor beta chains below was sequenced from the same sample in a study of blood T cell repertoires in COVID-19. Assay used: immunoSEQ multiplex PCR; TCRdb lists only in-frame clones, some missing. This sample has about 220,000 clones; less than 85% occur once, and the top ten carry 3.6%. Sample: peripheral blood. Receptors originate from an elderly woman with acute or convalescent COVID-19.

The chain is built from TRBV3-1 (or the pseudogene TRBV3-2) and TRBJ1-1; no definite D call. Germline V lookup: CDR1 LGHDT, CDR2 YNNKEL (reference sequence). The ends were cut back, 1 base at V and 5 bases at J, with 14 bases in the middle. The CDR3 covers 15 residues. CDR3 DNA: TGTGCCAGCAGCCAAGTAGAGACGATGAGGACTGAAGCTTTCTTT. Translation gives CASSQVETMRTEAFF.

The genes are TRBV19 and TRBJ1-6; D might be TRBD1 (6 bases). V gave up 3 bases and J gave up 7 bases, with 19 bases separating them. Germline lookup yields CDR1 LNHDA and CDR2 SQIVND (reference sequence). The CDR3 loop spans 17 amino acids. The CDR3 here is CASSMRPGERGNSPLHF. Here the CDR3 DNA reads TGTGCCAGTAGTATGCGGCCAGGGGAAAGAGGGAATTCACCCCTCCACTTT.

The sample holds one count of this clone. The genes are TRBV4-1 and TRBJ1-2; 7 bases map to TRBD1. This CDR3 has 16 amino acids. The J segment lost 8 bases and the V segment lost 0 bases, leaving 12 bases of the junction unmatched. Germline loops: CDR1 MGHRA, CDR2 YSYEKL. In DNA, the CDR3 is TGCGCCAGCAGCCAAGACGCTCCAGGGGGAGTCGGGGGCTACACCTTC. Encoded protein: CASSQDAPGGVGGYTF.

The chain employs TRBV6-5 and TRBJ2-5; TRBD2 aligns across 13 bases. This CDR3 comprises 15 residues. With 10 bases clipped from V and 5 bases from J, the junction kept 10 bases outside the gene matches. Germline V gene sequence: CDR1 MNHEY, CDR2 SVGAGI. CDR3 in DNA: TGTGCCACCCGACTAGCGGGGGGTTTTCTGGAGACCCAGTACTTC. Translating it yields CATRLAGGFLETQYF.

CDR3 region: CASSYAGSSGNTIYF. The CDR3 DNA follows: TGCGCCAGCAGCTATGCAGGATCCTCTGGAAACACCATATATTTT. The chain joins TRBV5-1 to TRBJ1-3; no clear D gene. The CDR3 has 15 residues. Deletions cut 3 bases from V and 0 bases from J, with 10 bases between. Looked up from germline, CDR1 is SGHRS and CDR2 is YFSETQ.

This chain links TRBV12-5 with TRBJ2-3, with 12 bases aligning to TRBD2. The CDR3 totals 16 residues. J was trimmed by 4 bases and V by 1 base; bases with no gene match: 3. Per germline, CDR1 LGHNT and CDR2 FRNRAP. The CDR3 region is CASGLGTSGGSDTQYF. CDR3 coding DNA: TGTGCTAGTGGTTTGGGTACTAGCGGGGGGTCAGATACGCAGTATTTT.

The rearrangement joins TRBV7-2 to TRBJ2-3; the D gene is possibly TRBD2 (5 bases). V was pared by 4 bases and J by 0 bases, with 11 bases between. Germline V gene data show CDR1 as SGHTA and CDR2 as FQGNSA. The CDR3 spans 15 residues. The chain's CDR3 is CASSSRRGSTDTQYF. In DNA form, the CDR3 reads TGTGCCAGCAGCTCACGGCGAGGGAGCACAGATACGCAGTATTTT.

This clone has just a few counts. V is TRBV5-4 and J is TRBJ1-2, with D tentatively TRBD1 (6 bases). The germline V gene encodes CDR1 SGHNT and CDR2 YYREEE (reference sequence). The CDR3 length is 13 residues. Deletions cut 4 bases from V and 8 bases from J, with 15 bases between. This CDR3 reads CASSEERQAGYTF. In nucleotides, the CDR3 is TGTGCCAGCAGCGAAGAAAGACAGGCGGGCTACACCTTC.

The chain carries TRBV9 and TRBJ2-5, with 7 positions matching TRBD1. CDR3 length: 15 amino acids. The V and J ends lost 0 bases and 0 bases, in that order; junction bases with no gene match: 2. CDR1 and CDR2 (germline): SGDLS, YYNGEE. The CDR3 reads CASSVVGQDQETQYF. In DNA, the CDR3 is TGTGCCAGCAGCGTAGTTGGACAGGACCAAGAGACCCAGTACTTC.

The chain couples TRBV5-8 to TRBJ2-3; the D is unclear. Germline V lookup: CDR1 SGHTS, CDR2 YDEGEE. The ends were cut back, 0 bases at V and 0 bases at J, with 8 bases in the middle. This CDR3 comprises 15 residues. In nucleotides, the CDR3 is TGTGCCAGCAGCTTGGGCCGGTCAAGCACAGATACGCAGTATTTT. It translates to CASSLGRSSTDTQYF. Looking up the rest from reference TRBV5-8 and TRBJ2-3 gives the full variable domain: EAGVTQSPTHLIKTRGQQATLRCSPISGHTSVYWYQQALGLGLQFLLWYDEGEERNRGNFPPRFSGRQFPNYSSELNVNALELEDSALYLCASSLGRSSTDTQYFGPGTRLTVL.

The chain links TRBV4-2 to TRBJ2-1; D remains unclear. With 7 bases removed from V and 5 bases from J, the gap between germline ends came to 12 bases. The CDR3 totals 13 residues. Germline CDR1 reads LGHNA; CDR2 reads YNFKEQ. CDR3 amino acids: CASTLAVNNEQFF. CDR3 DNA sequence: TGTGCCAGCACCCTGGCGGTAAACAATGAGCAGTTCTTC.

The chain combines TRBV29-1 with TRBJ1-1; 7 bases are a match to TRBD1. The CDR3 contains 13 residues. Germline V CDR1 and CDR2: SQVTM, ANQGSEA. V shed 7 bases and J 10 bases; nucleotides not matched to a gene: 15. The CDR3, as DNA: TGCAGCGGGACTACGACAGGGTTATCGGTAGCTTTCTTT. Translated, it gives CSGTTTGLSVAFF.

This chain's CDR3 is CASSDAGGYNEQFF. Written as DNA, the CDR3 is TGTGCCAGCAGTGACGCGGGGGGCTACAATGAGCAGTTCTTC. The chain is built from TRBV6-4 and TRBJ2-1; 8 nucleotides align to TRBD2. Germline V gene lookup returns CDR1 MRHNA and CDR2 SNTAGT. This CDR3 region has 14 residues. With V trimmed by 2 bases and J by 3 bases, 0 bases remained unmatched.

This clone is a singleton in its sample. The chain links TRBV19 to TRBJ1-4; TRBD1 is a possible D gene (6 bases). The germline gives CDR1 LNHDA, CDR2 SQIVND (reference sequence). This CDR3 comprises 17 residues. V lost 8 bases and J lost 2, with 21 bases in between. The CDR3 sequence is CASHVRTPGATNEKLFF. The CDR3 DNA is TGTGCCAGTCACGTGAGAACCCCAGGGGCGACTAATGAAAAACTGTTTTTT.

DNA of the CDR3: TGTGCCACCAGCAGAGATTACTTAGCGGGGGGTAGATACGAGCAGTACTTC. Translation gives CATSRDYLAGGRYEQYF. V usage is TRBV15 and J usage is TRBJ2-7, with 10 bases aligning to TRBD2. J lost 4 bases, V lost 0 bases, and 9 bases had no gene match. Germline loops: CDR1 LNHNV, CDR2 YYDKDF (reference sequence). The CDR3 runs to 17 residues.

This rearrangement joins TRBV6-5 to TRBJ1-1, with unresolved D. This CDR3 is built from 13 residues. Germline CDR1 reads MNHEY; CDR2 reads SVGAGI. V shed 6 bases and J shed 3 bases, with 11 bases lying between them. This chain's CDR3 is CASRDQRYTEAFF. The CDR3 DNA follows: TGTGCCAGCAGGGATCAGCGGTACACTGAAGCTTTCTTT.

The chain carries TRBV19 and TRBJ1-2, with 7 positions matching TRBD1. Trimming took 4 bases from V and 0 from J; bases not matched to a gene: 2. Germline values: CDR1 LNHDA, CDR2 SQIVND (reference sequence). The CDR3 totals 14 residues. CDR3 residues: CASSRTGANYGYTF. CDR3 in DNA: TGTGCCAGTAGTAGGACAGGAGCTAACTATGGCTACACCTTC.

This clone was detected only a few times. This chain connects TRBV12-3 or TRBV12-4 to TRBJ1-1; D call uncertain. V was clipped by 6 bases and J by 8 bases, with 13 bases between them. This CDR3 is built from 12 residues. The CDR3 DNA sequence: TGTGCCAGCAGCCCTGCAGGCACAGAAGCTTTCTTT. Its protein product is CASSPAGTEAFF.

This chain links TRBV5-1 with TRBJ2-1, with 13 bases identical to TRBD2. CDR1 and CDR2 from the germline V gene are SGHRS and YFSETQ. The V gene end was trimmed by 4 bases and the J gene end by 4 bases; junction bases not matched to a gene: 8. This CDR3 is built from 17 residues. The CDR3 is CASSPELAGGLYNEQFF. CDR3 nucleotides: TGCGCCAGCAGCCCGGAACTAGCGGGGGGGCTTTACAATGAGCAGTTCTTC. Full variable domain (remainder filled in from reference TRBV5-1 and TRBJ2-1): KAGVTQTPRYLIKTRGQQVTLSCSPISGHRSVSWYQQTPGQGLQFLFEYFSETQRNKGNFPGRFSGRQFSNSRSEMNVSTLELGDSALYLCASSPELAGGLYNEQFFGPGTRLTVL.

There are many counts of this clone. This CDR3 reads CSASLRGSNTEAFF. CDR3 DNA: TGCAGTGCTAGTTTAAGGGGATCGAACACTGAAGCTTTCTTT. V is TRBV20-1 and J is TRBJ1-1; a possible D gene is TRBD1 (5 bases). This CDR3 region has 14 residues. The V and J ends lost 3 bases and 1 base respectively, with 12 bases between them. Germline V CDR1 and CDR2: DFQATT, SNEGSKA (reference sequence).

The chain combines TRBV5-4 with TRBJ1-2; D is unresolved. Germline loops: CDR1 SGHNT, CDR2 YYREEE (reference sequence). This CDR3 region has 14 residues. The ends were cut back, 5 bases at V and 4 bases at J, with 15 bases in the middle. CDR3 in amino acids: CASREKDYFYGYTF. CDR3 in DNA: TGTGCCAGCAGGGAGAAGGACTATTTCTATGGCTACACCTTC.

This rearrangement joins TRBV28 to TRBJ2-2, with 11 nucleotides matching TRBD2. V dropped 3 bases and J dropped 6; count of bases not matched to a gene: 0. The germline gives CDR1 MDHEN, CDR2 SYDVKM. The CDR3 runs 14 residues. CDR3 sequence: CASSFSGGAGELFF. CDR3 bases: TGTGCCAGCAGTTTTAGCGGGGGGGCCGGGGAGCTGTTTTTT.